The next 21 T cell receptor beta chains were all read from a single sample in a study of T cells in localized non-small cell lung cancer. Clones were sequenced by immunoSEQ multiplex PCR, and TCRdb holds only the in-frame ones, with some missing. The table lists about 1,900 clones, approximately 20% of them singletons. Material: lung tumor tissue, obtained before any cancer treatment. These receptors were obtained from a woman between 40 and 69 years old with stage I lung adenocarcinoma.

This rearrangement joins TRBV11-3 to TRBJ2-1, with 7 nucleotides matching TRBD1. The CDR3 sequence is 15 residues long. J lost 4 bases, V lost 3 bases, and 6 bases had no gene match. Germline lookup yields CDR1 SGHNT and CDR2 YENEEA. The CDR3 DNA sequence: TGTGCCAGCAGCTTTCGACAGGGTTCGTACAATGAGCAGTTCTTC. Its protein is CASSFRQGSYNEQFF.

The chain joins TRBV28 to TRBJ2-1; TRBD2 aligns across 7 bases. The CDR3 is 15 residues long. CDR1 and CDR2 (germline): MDHEN, SYDVKM. The V segment lost 3 bases and the J segment 3 bases; nucleotides outside the gene matches: 5. CDR3 in DNA: TGTGCCAGCAGTTTGATGGGGGGGTACTACAATGAGCAGTTCTTC. It encodes CASSLMGGYYNEQFF.

In its sample, this clone was seen a few times. This rearrangement joins TRBV11-3 to TRBJ1-2; D not resolved. The CDR3 consists of 15 residues. Germline V CDR1 and CDR2: SGHNT, YENEEA. V lost 6 bases, J lost 6 bases, and 20 bases lay in between. CDR3 nucleotide sequence: TGTGCCAGCAGGCCTACGCCAGGAGCCCAAGATGGCTACACCTTC. It translates to CASRPTPGAQDGYTF.

This clone was observed a few times. V gene TRBV30 combines with J gene TRBJ2-5; perhaps TRBD2 as D (5 bases). Trimming removed 0 bases at V and 7 bases at J, with 18 bases between. Germline CDR1 and CDR2: GTSNPN and SVGIG (reference sequence). The CDR3 totals 15 residues. DNA of the CDR3: TGTGCCTGGAGTGTAGTAGGTAGAGGGTCCGGGACCCAGTACTTC. It codes for CAWSVVGRGSGTQYF.

This clone is categorized as medium-sized. The J gene is TRBJ2-7, the V gene TRBV7-1; TRBD1 is a possible D gene (6 bases). TRBV7-1 belongs to the ORF category, with a function that is uncertain. The V gene lost 4 bases and the J gene lost 6 bases, with 13 bases spanning the gap. CDR3 length: 13 residues. The DNA of the CDR3 is TGTGCCAGCAGCTTAGACAGGATCGGCGAGCAGTACTTC. Translating it yields CASSLDRIGEQYF.

This clone has only a few counts. The chain combines TRBV7-6 with TRBJ2-1, with 7 nucleotides matching TRBD1. The CDR3 sequence is 16 residues long. Trimming took 3 bases from V and 6 from J; bases not matched to a gene: 11. Germline CDR1 is SGHVS and CDR2 is FNYEAQ. CDR3 loop: CASSFIRGSLGNEQFF. CDR3 in DNA: TGTGCCAGCAGCTTCATCAGGGGGAGTTTGGGCAATGAGCAGTTCTTC.

The chain links TRBV19 to TRBJ2-6; 9 bases agree with TRBD1. The V segment lost 4 bases and the J segment 0 bases; nucleotides outside the gene matches: 1. The CDR3 extends over 16 amino acids. The V gene's germline CDR1 is LNHDA and CDR2 SQIVND (reference sequence). CDR3 sequence: CASSTGQGSGANVLTF. The CDR3 coding sequence is TGTGCCAGTAGTACGGGACAGGGCTCTGGGGCCAACGTCCTGACTTTC.

Here the CDR3 reads CASSFYSTGERNYGYTF. The DNA for the CDR3 is TGTGCCAGCAGTTTTTACTCGACAGGGGAGCGTAACTATGGCTACACCTTC. The J gene is TRBJ1-2, the V gene TRBV28; the match to TRBD1 covers 8 bases. Unmatched junction bases numbered 10, after V lost 3 bases and J lost 1 base. Germline CDR1 is MDHEN and CDR2 is SYDVKM. The CDR3 consists of 17 residues.

Only a few counts were recorded for this clone. The rearrangement links TRBV11-3 to TRBJ2-5; 7 nucleotides agree with TRBD2. V lost 5 bases, J lost 2 bases, and 5 bases stayed unmatched. CDR1 is SGHNT, CDR2 YENEEA, per germline. This CDR3 is 14 amino acids long. For the CDR3, the DNA is TGTGCCAGCAGCAGATCTAGCGGTCAAGAGACCCAGTACTTC. Its translation is CASSRSSGQETQYF.

This clone was observed a few times. The V gene is TRBV28, the J gene TRBJ1-2; D is ambiguous. V was pared by 3 bases and J by 4 bases, with 6 bases between. Looked up from germline, CDR1 is MDHEN and CDR2 is SYDVKM. CDR3 length: 12 residues. CDR3 nucleotides: TGTGCCAGCAGTTTCAAGGGCTATGGCTACACCTTC. Translating it yields CASSFKGYGYTF.

The rearrangement joins TRBV28 to TRBJ1-5, with D possibly matching TRBD1 (5 bases). V lost 5 bases and J lost 3, with 11 bases in between. CDR3 length: 14 residues. Germline lookup yields CDR1 MDHEN and CDR2 SYDVKM. This CDR3 is CASSPGAYNQPQHF. CDR3 bases: TGTGCCAGCAGTCCCGGGGCGTACAATCAGCCCCAGCATTTT.

Within the sample, this clone is medium-sized. V gene TRBV11-3 combines with J gene TRBJ1-5, with D possibly being TRBD1 (6 bases). The ends were cut back, 1 base at V and 3 bases at J, with 7 bases in the middle. Per germline, CDR1 SGHNT and CDR2 YENEEA. The CDR3 is 14 residues long. CDR3 loop: CASSLGDNNQPQHF. The DNA for the CDR3 is TGTGCCAGCAGCTTAGGGGACAACAATCAGCCCCAGCATTTT.

This clone was picked up a small number of times. The chain couples TRBV6-7 to TRBJ2-1, with D tentatively TRBD2 (5 bases). TRBV6-7 is an ORF, and what it does is uncertain. V lost 0 bases to trimming and J lost 6 bases, with 15 bases between them. The CDR3 runs to 16 residues. CDR3 sequence (DNA): TGTGCCAGCAGTTACTCCCCCCCGGGGAGCCCCAATGAGCAGTTCTTC. Its translation is CASSYSPPGSPNEQFF.

This clone showed up just a few times. The CDR3 spells CASSQDLPGTPMNTEAFF. The DNA of the CDR3 is TGCGCCAGCAGCCAAGATTTGCCGGGGACTCCCATGAACACTGAAGCTTTCTTT. The chain employs TRBV1 and TRBJ1-1. TRBV1 is deemed a pseudogene. CDR3 length equals 18 residues.

The rearrangement links TRBV9 to TRBJ1-2, with 7 bases fitting TRBD1. J lost 4 bases, V lost 5 bases, and 11 bases had no gene match. Germline CDR1 SGDLS, CDR2 YYNGEE. The CDR3 length is 15 residues. CDR3 loop: CASSGQDAEAYGYTF. DNA of the CDR3: TGTGCCAGCAGTGGACAGGACGCTGAAGCCTATGGCTACACCTTC. The entire variable domain, with the rest obtained from reference TRBV9 and TRBJ1-2, is as follows: DSGVTQTPKHLITATGQRVTLRCSPRSGDLSVYWYQQSLDQGLQFLIQYYNGEERAKGNILERFSAQQFPDLHSELNLSSLELGDSALYFCASSGQDAEAYGYTFGSGTRLTVV.

This clone was seen a handful of times. The rearrangement joins TRBV6-8 to TRBJ1-5, with 7 bases aligning to TRBD1. The ends lost 8 bases at V and 3 bases at J; junction bases unmatched: 10. The CDR3 spans 15 residues. Germline-derived CDR1 and CDR2 are MNHGY and SAAAGT. CDR3: CASSNTGQINQPQHF. The CDR3, as DNA: TGTGCCAGCTCAAACACGGGACAGATCAATCAGCCCCAGCATTTT.

This chain uses TRBV30 with TRBJ1-2; 7 bases fit TRBD1. The germline V gene has CDR1 GTSNPN and CDR2 SVGIG (reference sequence). The V and J ends lost 0 bases and 2 bases, in that order; junction bases with no gene match: 9. This CDR3 spans 16 amino acids. CDR3 nucleotides: TGTGCCTGGAGTGTACTCTCAGGGGGGCAGAACTATGGCTACACCTTC. Its protein product is CAWSVLSGGQNYGYTF. Full variable domain (rest looked up from reference TRBV30 and TRBJ1-2): SQTIHQWPATLVQPVGSPLSLECTVEGTSNPNLYWYRQAAGRGLQLLFYSVGIGQISSEVPQNLSASRPQDRQFILSSKKLLLSDSGFYLCAWSVLSGGQNYGYTFGSGTRLTVV.

This clone showed up just a few times. This chain connects TRBV14 to TRBJ1-5; D not certain. Germline lookup yields CDR1 SGHDN and CDR2 FVKESK. The CDR3 has 13 residues. The germline V and J ends were trimmed by 4 bases and 3 bases, with 7 bases remaining between them. The CDR3 DNA reads as TGTGCCAGCAGCCCTAGACCCAATCAGCCCCAGCATTTT. It encodes CASSPRPNQPQHF.

This clone was counted only a few times. V is TRBV30 and J is TRBJ1-1; no reliable D call. There are 13 residues in the CDR3. Germline lookup yields CDR1 GTSNPN and CDR2 SVGIG (reference sequence). V lost 1 base and J lost 4, with 10 bases in between. The CDR3 region is CAWSAIDGTEAFF. The CDR3 DNA reads as TGTGCCTGGAGTGCAATAGATGGCACTGAAGCTTTCTTT.

The rearrangement joins TRBV2 to TRBJ1-2, with TRBD1 matching 7 bases. The CDR3 runs 15 residues. Trimming took 4 bases from V and 4 from J; bases not matched to a gene: 9. Germline loops: CDR1 SNHLY, CDR2 FYNNEI. The CDR3 is CASSVQPGQSYGYTF. The CDR3 DNA is TGTGCCAGCAGTGTGCAACCGGGACAGTCCTATGGCTACACCTTC.

This clone is medium-sized. V usage is TRBV9 and J usage is TRBJ2-1; D not certain. V was trimmed by 0 bases and J by 0 bases, leaving 10 bases between them. Germline CDR1 is SGDLS and CDR2 is YYNGEE. The CDR3 has 16 amino acids. The CDR3 is CASSVGGRSSYNEQFF. In nucleotides, the CDR3 is TGTGCCAGCAGCGTAGGTGGCAGGAGCTCCTACAATGAGCAGTTCTTC.